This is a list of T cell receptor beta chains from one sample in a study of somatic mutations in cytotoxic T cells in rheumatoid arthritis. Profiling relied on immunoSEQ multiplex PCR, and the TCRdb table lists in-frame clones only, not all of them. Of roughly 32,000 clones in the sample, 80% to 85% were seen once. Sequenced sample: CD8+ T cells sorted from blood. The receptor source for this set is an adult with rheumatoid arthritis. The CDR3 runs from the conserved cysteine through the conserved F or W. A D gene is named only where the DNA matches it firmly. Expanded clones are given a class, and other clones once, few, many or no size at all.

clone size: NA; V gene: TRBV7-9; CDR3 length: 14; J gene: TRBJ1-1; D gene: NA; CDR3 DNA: TGTGCCAGCAGTCACCCGCCCCGGCGGACTGAAGCTTTCTTT; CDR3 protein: CASSHPPRRTEAFF
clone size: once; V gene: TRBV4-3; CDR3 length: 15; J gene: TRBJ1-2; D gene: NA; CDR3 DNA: TGCGCCAGCAGCCAAGAAGGGACACCTAACTATGGCTACACCTTC; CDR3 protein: CASSQEGTPNYGYTF
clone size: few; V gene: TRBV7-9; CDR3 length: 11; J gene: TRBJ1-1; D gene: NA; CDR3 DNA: TGTGCCAGCAGCTCGACGTCTGAAGCTTTCTTT; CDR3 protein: CASSSTSEAFF
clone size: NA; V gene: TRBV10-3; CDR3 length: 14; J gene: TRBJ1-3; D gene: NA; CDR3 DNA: TGTGCCATCAGAGTCCTTGGAGGTGGAAACACCATATATTTT; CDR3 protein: CAIRVLGGGNTIYF
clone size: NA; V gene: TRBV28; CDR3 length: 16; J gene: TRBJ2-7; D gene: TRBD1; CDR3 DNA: TGTGCCAGCAGTCTATCTACCGGGACAGGGCGGTACGAGCAGTACTTC; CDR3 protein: CASSLSTGTGRYEQYF
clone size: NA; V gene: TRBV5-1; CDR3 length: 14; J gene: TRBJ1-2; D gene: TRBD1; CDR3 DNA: TGCGCCAGCAGCTTGCTTCGGACAGGGGAAGGCTACACCTTC; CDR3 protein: CASSLLRTGEGYTF
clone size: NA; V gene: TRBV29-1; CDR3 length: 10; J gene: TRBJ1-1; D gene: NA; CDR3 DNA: TGCAGCGTTCAAACCGCTGAAGCTTTCTTT; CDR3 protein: CSVQTAEAFF
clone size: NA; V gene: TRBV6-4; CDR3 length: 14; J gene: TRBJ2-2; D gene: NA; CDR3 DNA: TGTGCCAGCAGCCAGAACGGGGACACCGGGGAGCTGTTTTTT; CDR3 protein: CASSQNGDTGELFF
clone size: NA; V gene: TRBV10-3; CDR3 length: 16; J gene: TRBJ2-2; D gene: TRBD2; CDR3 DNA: TGTGCCTTCAGGACTAGCGGGGGCCCGAACACCGGGGAGCTGTTTTTT; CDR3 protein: CAFRTSGGPNTGELFF
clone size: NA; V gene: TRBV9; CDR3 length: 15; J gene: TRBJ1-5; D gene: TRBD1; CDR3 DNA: TGTGCCAGCAGCCCGGCGACAGGGGGTAATCAGCCCCAGCATTTT; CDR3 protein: CASSPATGGNQPQHF
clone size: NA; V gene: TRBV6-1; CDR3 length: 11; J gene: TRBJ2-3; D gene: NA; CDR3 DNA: TGTGCCAGCTCTGACCCAGATACGCAGTATTTT; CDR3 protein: CASSDPDTQYF
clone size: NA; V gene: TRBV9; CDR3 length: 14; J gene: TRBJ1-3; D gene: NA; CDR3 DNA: TGTGCCAGCAGCGTAGGGACAGCTGGAAACACCATATATTTT; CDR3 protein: CASSVGTAGNTIYF
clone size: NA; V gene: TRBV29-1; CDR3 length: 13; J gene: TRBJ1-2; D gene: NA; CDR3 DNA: TGCAGCGTTGAACAGGACACATACTATGGCTACACCTTC; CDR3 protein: CSVEQDTYYGYTF
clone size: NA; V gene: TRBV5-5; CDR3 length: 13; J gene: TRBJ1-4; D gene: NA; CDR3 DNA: TGTGCCAGCAGCTTGGAGGGATATGAAAAACTGTTTTTT; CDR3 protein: CASSLEGYEKLFF
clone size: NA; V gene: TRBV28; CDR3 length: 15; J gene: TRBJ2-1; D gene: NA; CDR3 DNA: TGTGCCAGCAAATTCCTCTCGAGCTCCTACAATGAGCAGTTCTTC; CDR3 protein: CASKFLSSSYNEQFF
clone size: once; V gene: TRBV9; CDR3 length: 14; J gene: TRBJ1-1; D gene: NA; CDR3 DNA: TGTGCCAGCAGCCCCCTTCACTGGGACACTGAAGCTTTCTTT; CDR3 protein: CASSPLHWDTEAFF
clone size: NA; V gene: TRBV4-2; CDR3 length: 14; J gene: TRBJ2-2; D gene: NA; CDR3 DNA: TGTGCCAGCAGCCCCGGACTGGACACCGGGGAGCTGTTTTTT; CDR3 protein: CASSPGLDTGELFF
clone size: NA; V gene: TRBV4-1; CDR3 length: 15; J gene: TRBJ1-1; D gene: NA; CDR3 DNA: TGCGCCAGCAGCCCCCCCGACACACTGGGGATAGAAGCTTTCTTT; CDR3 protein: CASSPPDTLGIEAFF
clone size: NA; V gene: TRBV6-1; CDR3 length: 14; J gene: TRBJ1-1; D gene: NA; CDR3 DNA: TGTGCCAGCAGTGATTCCGAGACCCGCACTGAAGCTTTCTTT; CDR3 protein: CASSDSETRTEAFF
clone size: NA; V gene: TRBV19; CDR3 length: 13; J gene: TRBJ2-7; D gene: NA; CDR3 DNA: TGTGCCAGTAGTATAGGTCCTGCCTACGAGCAGTACTTC; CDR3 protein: CASSIGPAYEQYF
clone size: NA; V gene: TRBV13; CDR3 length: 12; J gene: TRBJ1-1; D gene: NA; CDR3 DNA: TGTGCCAGCAGCTTAGGAGTGACTGAAGCTTTCTTT; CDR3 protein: CASSLGVTEAFF
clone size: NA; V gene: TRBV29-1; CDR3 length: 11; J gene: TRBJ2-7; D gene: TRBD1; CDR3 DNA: TGCAGCGCTACCGCGGGACAGGGAGATTACTTC; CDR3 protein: CSATAGQGDYF
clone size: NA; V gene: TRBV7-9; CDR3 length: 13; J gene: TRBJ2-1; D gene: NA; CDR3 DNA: TGTGCCAGCGGGAGCGGGTCCTACAATGAGCAGTTCTTC; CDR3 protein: CASGSGSYNEQFF
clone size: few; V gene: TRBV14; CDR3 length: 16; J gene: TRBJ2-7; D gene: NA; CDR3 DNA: TGTGCCAGCAGCATCCGCGGGGCAGGGGTGACCTACGAGCAGTACTTC; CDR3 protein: CASSIRGAGVTYEQYF
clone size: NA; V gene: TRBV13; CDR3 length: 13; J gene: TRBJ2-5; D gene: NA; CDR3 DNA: TGTGCCAGCAGCGTCTCGGGGGCGGAGACCCAGTACTTC; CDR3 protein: CASSVSGAETQYF
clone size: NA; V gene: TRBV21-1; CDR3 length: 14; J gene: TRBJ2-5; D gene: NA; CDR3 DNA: TGTGCCAGCAGCAAAGTGAGGGGGCTAGAGACCCAGTACTTC; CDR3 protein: CASSKVRGLETQYF
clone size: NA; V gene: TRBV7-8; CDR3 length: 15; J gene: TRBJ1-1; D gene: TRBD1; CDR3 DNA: TGTGCCAGCAGCTACCGGACAGGGGGCAACACTGAAGCTTTCTTT; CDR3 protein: CASSYRTGGNTEAFF
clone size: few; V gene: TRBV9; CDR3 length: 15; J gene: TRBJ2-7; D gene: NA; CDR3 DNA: TGTGCCAGCAGCGCCGGGACAACAAGCTCCTACGAGCAGTACTTC; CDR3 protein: CASSAGTTSSYEQYF
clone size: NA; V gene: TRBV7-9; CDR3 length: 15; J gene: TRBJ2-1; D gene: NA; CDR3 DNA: TGTGCCAGCAGCTTAGCGTCCTTGTGGGGCAATGAGCAGTTCTTC; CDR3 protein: CASSLASLWGNEQFF
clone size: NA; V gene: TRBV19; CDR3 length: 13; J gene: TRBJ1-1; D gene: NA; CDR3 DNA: TGTGCCAGTAGTTTGACGGACAACACTGAAGCTTTCTTT; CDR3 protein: CASSLTDNTEAFF
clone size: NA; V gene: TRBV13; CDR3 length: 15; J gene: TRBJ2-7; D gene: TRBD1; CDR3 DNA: TGTGCCAGCAGCTTAAGGGACAGGTTCGCAAACGAGCAGTACTTC; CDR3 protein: CASSLRDRFANEQYF
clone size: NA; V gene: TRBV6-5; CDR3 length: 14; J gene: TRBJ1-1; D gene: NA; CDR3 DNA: TGTGCCAGCAGTTACTCGGTCCTGAACACTGAAGCTTTCTTT; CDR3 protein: CASSYSVLNTEAFF
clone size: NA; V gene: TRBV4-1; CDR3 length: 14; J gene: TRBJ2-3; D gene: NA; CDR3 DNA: TGCGCCAGCAGCAGCTGGGGTTTCGCAGATACGCAGTATTTT; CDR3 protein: CASSSWGFADTQYF
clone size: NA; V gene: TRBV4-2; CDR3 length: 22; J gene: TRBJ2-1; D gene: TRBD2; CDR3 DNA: TGTGCCAGCAGCCACGGGGGTGGGGCCGGGACTAGCGGGAGGAAAATCTACAATGAGCAGTTCTTC; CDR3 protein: CASSHGGGAGTSGRKIYNEQFF
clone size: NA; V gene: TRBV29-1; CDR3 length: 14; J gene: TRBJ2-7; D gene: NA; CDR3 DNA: TGCAGCGTTGAAAATGGGCGGACACGCAACGAGCAGTACTTC; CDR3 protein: CSVENGRTRNEQYF
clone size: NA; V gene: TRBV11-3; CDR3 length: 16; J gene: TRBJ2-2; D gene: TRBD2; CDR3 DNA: TGTGCCAGCAGCGGGCGACTAGCTGCTAACACCGGGGAGCTGTTTTTT; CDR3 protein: CASSGRLAANTGELFF
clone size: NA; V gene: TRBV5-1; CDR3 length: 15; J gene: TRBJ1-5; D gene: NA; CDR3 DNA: TGCGCCAGCAGCTTGGCCGGGGGGGGAAATCAGCCCCAGCATTTT; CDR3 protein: CASSLAGGGNQPQHF
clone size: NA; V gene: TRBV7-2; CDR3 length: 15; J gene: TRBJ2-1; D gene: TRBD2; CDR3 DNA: TGTGCCAGCAGCTTGCTAGCGGGGGTGGTGAATGAGCAGTTCTTC; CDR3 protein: CASSLLAGVVNEQFF
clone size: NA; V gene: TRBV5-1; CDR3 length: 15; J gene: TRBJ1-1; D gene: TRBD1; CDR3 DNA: TGCGCCAGCAGCGCGACAGGGTCTTGGGCCACTGAAGCTTTCTTT; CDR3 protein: CASSATGSWATEAFF
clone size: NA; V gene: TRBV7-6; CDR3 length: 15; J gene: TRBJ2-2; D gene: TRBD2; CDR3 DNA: TGTGCCAGCAGGAGGGGCGGGAGGACTACCGGGGAGCTGTTTTTT; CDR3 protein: CASRRGGRTTGELFF
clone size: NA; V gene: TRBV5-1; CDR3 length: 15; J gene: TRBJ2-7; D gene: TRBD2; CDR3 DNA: TGCGCCAGCAGCTCGGGACTAGGTATCTCCTACGAGCAGTACTTC; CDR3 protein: CASSSGLGISYEQYF
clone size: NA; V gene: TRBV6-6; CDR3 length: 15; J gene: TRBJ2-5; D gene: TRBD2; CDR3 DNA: TGTGCCAGCAGTTATGGCGGGGGGTCCCAAGAGACCCAGTACTTC; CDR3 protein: CASSYGGGSQETQYF
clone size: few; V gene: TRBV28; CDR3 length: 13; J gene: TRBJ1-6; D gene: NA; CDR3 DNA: TGTGCCAGCAGTTTACGGGGGGAATCACCCCTCCACTTT; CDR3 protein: CASSLRGESPLHF
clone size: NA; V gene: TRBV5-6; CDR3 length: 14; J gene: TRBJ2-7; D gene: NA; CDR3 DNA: TGTGCCAGCAGGCAAGCAGGCAGCTCCTACGAGCAGTACTTC; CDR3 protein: CASRQAGSSYEQYF
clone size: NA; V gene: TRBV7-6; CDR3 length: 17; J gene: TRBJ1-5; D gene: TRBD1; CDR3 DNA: TGTGCCAGCAGCTTAGTCGGGGGACAGAGGGGCAATCAGCCCCAGCATTTT; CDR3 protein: CASSLVGGQRGNQPQHF
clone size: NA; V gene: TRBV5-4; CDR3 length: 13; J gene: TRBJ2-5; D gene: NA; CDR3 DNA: TGTGCCAGCAGCTTATCGGGACGGGAGACCCAGTACTTC; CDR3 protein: CASSLSGRETQYF
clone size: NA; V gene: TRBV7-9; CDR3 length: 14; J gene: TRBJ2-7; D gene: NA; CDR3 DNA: TGTGCCAGCAGCTTAGGGACGCGGCCCTACGAGCAGTACTTC; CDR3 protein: CASSLGTRPYEQYF
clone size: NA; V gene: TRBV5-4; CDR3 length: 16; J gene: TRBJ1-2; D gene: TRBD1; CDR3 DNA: TGTGCCAGCAGTCACGACAGGGGGGATATTAACTATGGCTACACCTTC; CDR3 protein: CASSHDRGDINYGYTF
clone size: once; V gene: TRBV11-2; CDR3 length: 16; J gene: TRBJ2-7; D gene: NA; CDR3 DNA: TGTGCCAGCAGCCCAGCGAGTATTAGGCAGCACTACGAGCAGTACTTC; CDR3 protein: CASSPASIRQHYEQYF
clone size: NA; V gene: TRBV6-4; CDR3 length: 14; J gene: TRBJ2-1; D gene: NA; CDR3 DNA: TGTGCCAGCAGTCCGGCTGTTAGCGACAATGAGCAGTTCTTC; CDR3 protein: CASSPAVSDNEQFF
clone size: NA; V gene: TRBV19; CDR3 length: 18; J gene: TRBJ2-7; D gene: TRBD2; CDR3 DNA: TGTGCCAGTAGTATAGCCCTCTCCGGGCGGGAGGTTAAACGCGAGCAGTACTTC; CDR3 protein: CASSIALSGREVKREQYF
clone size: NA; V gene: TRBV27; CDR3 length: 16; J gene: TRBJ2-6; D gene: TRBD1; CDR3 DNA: TGTGCCAGCAGCCCGACAGGGGGCCCTGGGGCCAACGTCCTGACTTTC; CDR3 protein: CASSPTGGPGANVLTF
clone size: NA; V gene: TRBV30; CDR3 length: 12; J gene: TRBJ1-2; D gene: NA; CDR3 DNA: TGTGCCTGGAGGGGGCATAACTATGGCTACACCTTC; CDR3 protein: CAWRGHNYGYTF
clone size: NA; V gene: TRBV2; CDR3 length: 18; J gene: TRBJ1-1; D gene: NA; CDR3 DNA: TGTGCCAGCAAGGGGTTCGGAGGGGGTTATGGGGTGCGGCTTGAAGCTTTCTTT; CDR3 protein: CASKGFGGGYGVRLEAFF
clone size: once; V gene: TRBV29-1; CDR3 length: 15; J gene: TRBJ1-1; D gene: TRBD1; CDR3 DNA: TGCAGCTCCTCCGGGACAGGGAAGAGGGCGGTTGAAGCTTTCTTT; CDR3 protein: CSSSGTGKRAVEAFF
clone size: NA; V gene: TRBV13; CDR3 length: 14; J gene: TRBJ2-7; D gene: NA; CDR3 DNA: TGTGCCAGCAGCTTAGGGGTAGGCTCCTACGAGCAGTACTTC; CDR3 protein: CASSLGVGSYEQYF
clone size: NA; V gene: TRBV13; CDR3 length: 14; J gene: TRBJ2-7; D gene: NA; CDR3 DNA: TGTGCCAGCAGCCCAAGAGGGCCTTGGCACGAGCAGTACTTC; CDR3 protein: CASSPRGPWHEQYF
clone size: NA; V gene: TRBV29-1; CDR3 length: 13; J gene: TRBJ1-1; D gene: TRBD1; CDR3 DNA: TGCAGCGTTACAGGGGGCGTATCCACTGAAGCTTTCTTT; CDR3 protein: CSVTGGVSTEAFF
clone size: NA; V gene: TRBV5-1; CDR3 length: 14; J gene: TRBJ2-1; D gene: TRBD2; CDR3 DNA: TGCGCCAGCAGCTTGGACGGCGGGGGGAATGAGCAGTTCTTC; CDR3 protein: CASSLDGGGNEQFF
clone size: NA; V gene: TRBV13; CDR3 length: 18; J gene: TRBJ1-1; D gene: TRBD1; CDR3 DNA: TGTGCCAGCAGCCTCCTCCGGACAGGGCCGCCGACGAACACTGAAGCTTTCTTT; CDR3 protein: CASSLLRTGPPTNTEAFF